These T cell receptor beta chains were read from a single sample in a study of blood T cells in healthy people across ages. Each CDR3 protein is one row after TCRdb ran MiXCR on the 5' RACE reads. The sample gives 1.2 million to 1.5 million distinct CDR3 sequences, about 43% of which show up once; 7% to 9.5% is in the top ten. Sequencing input: blood. All receptors derive from a young woman in good health. Both conserved end residues are part of each CDR3. The D gene is left open where the match is weak. Clone size is stated in some rows and not others, as once, few, many or a class when expanded.

J: TRBJ2-7; D: NA; V: TRBV4-1; size: few; CDR3: CASSPTGIGSYEQYF; DNA: TGCGCCAGCAGCCCCACGGGAATAGGCTCCTACGAGCAGTACTTC
J: TRBJ2-6; D: NA; V: TRBV24-1; size: NA; CDR3: CATSNQGSGANVLTF; DNA: TGTGCCACCAGTAATCAGGGGTCTGGGGCCAACGTCCTGACTTTC
J: TRBJ2-7; D: NA; V: TRBV7-2; size: NA; CDR3: CASSFRLGAGYEQYF; DNA: TGTGCCAGCAGCTTCCGATTAGGGGCCGGATACGAGCAGTACTTC
J: TRBJ2-2; D: TRBD2; V: TRBV7-2; size: NA; CDR3: CARGRLAGGPNTGELFF; DNA: TGTGCCCGTGGGAGACTAGCGGGGGGGCCAAACACCGGGGAGCTGTTTTTT
J: TRBJ2-2; D: TRBD1; V: TRBV3-1; size: NA; CDR3: CASSQADRGIGELFF; DNA: TGTGCCAGCAGCCAAGCGGACAGGGGCATCGGGGAGCTGTTTTTT
J: TRBJ2-5; D: TRBD2; V: TRBV30; size: NA; CDR3: CAWTIRTGTSIETQYF; DNA: TGTGCCTGGACAATCCGAACCGGGACTAGCATAGAGACCCAGTACTTC
J: TRBJ1-1; D: NA; V: TRBV2; size: NA; CDR3: CASRSRLELEAFF; DNA: TGTGCCAGCAGGTCGAGACTGGAGTTAGAAGCTTTCTTT
J: TRBJ1-1; D: NA; V: TRBV19; size: NA; CDR3: CASSMGTILAEAFF; DNA: TGTGCCAGTAGTATGGGGACCATTTTAGCTGAAGCTTTCTTT
J: TRBJ2-7; D: TRBD2; V: TRBV5-4; size: NA; CDR3: CASSLIGGSSYNEQYF; DNA: TGTGCCAGCAGCTTAATCGGCGGGAGCTCCTACAATGAGCAGTACTTC
J: TRBJ2-7; D: NA; V: TRBV3-1; size: once; CDR3: CASSLRTASYNEQYF; DNA: TGTGCCAGCAGCCTTAGGACGGCTTCCTACAATGAGCAGTACTTC
J: TRBJ2-5; D: NA; V: TRBV9; size: once; CDR3: CASSANTLETQYF; DNA: TGTGCCAGCAGCGCGAACACCTTGGAGACCCAGTACTTC
J: TRBJ2-1; D: TRBD2; V: TRBV7-6; size: NA; CDR3: CASTLAGDRDEQFF; DNA: TGTGCCAGCACCTTAGCGGGAGATCGAGATGAGCAGTTCTTC
J: TRBJ1-5; D: NA; V: TRBV30; size: NA; CDR3: CAWSPNSNQPQHF; DNA: TGTGCCTGGAGTCCCAATAGCAATCAGCCCCAGCATTTT
J: TRBJ2-5; D: NA; V: TRBV7-2; size: NA; CDR3: CASSFVVLAQYF; DNA: TGTGCCAGCAGCTTCGTAGTTCTGGCCCAGTACTTC
J: TRBJ1-5; D: NA; V: TRBV12-3/TRBV12-4; size: NA; CDR3: CASSLRLSGSDQPQHF; DNA: TGTGCCAGCAGTTTGAGGTTGTCGGGGTCGGATCAGCCCCAGCATTTT
J: TRBJ1-5; D: NA; V: TRBV29-1; size: few; CDR3: CSVEDQGWENQPQHF; DNA: TGCAGCGTTGAAGATCAGGGGTGGGAAAATCAGCCCCAGCATTTT
J: TRBJ2-4; D: TRBD2; V: TRBV20-1; size: NA; CDR3: CSPPASGGVDIQYF; DNA: TGCAGTCCACCGGCTAGCGGCGGGGTGGACATTCAGTACTTC
J: TRBJ1-2; D: TRBD1; V: TRBV10-3; size: few; CDR3: CAISESNGTGIYGYTF; DNA: TGTGCCATCAGTGAGTCGAATGGGACAGGTATCTATGGCTACACCTTC
J: TRBJ1-2; D: TRBD1; V: TRBV4-2; size: NA; CDR3: CASSHGTGWAPSHGYTF; DNA: TGTGCCAGCAGCCACGGGACAGGGTGGGCTCCTAGTCATGGCTACACCTTC
J: TRBJ1-4; D: NA; V: TRBV29-1; size: NA; CDR3: CSVGRAGEKLFF; DNA: TGCAGCGTCGGCCGGGCTGGTGAAAAACTGTTTTTT
J: TRBJ2-3; D: NA; V: TRBV24-1; size: few; CDR3: CATSDARLGGTDTQYF; DNA: TGTGCCACCAGTGACGCACGACTAGGGGGCACAGATACGCAGTATTTT
J: TRBJ2-7; D: TRBD1; V: TRBV6-1; size: once; CDR3: CASIKPGQDSYEQYF; DNA: TGTGCCAGCATTAAACCGGGACAGGACTCCTACGAGCAGTACTTC
J: TRBJ1-1; D: NA; V: TRBV28; size: few; CDR3: CASTSGGGQDTEAFF; DNA: TGTGCCAGCACCTCAGGAGGGGGGCAGGACACTGAAGCTTTCTTT
J: TRBJ2-7; D: TRBD1; V: TRBV6-6; size: NA; CDR3: CASSYSNQGAGSEQYF; DNA: TGTGCCAGCAGTTACTCGAACCAGGGGGCAGGGTCCGAGCAGTACTTC
J: TRBJ2-3; D: TRBD2; V: TRBV7-3; size: NA; CDR3: CASSLNGLAGTDTQYF; DNA: TGTGCCAGCAGCTTAAACGGGCTAGCGGGGACAGATACGCAGTATTTT
J: TRBJ2-7; D: TRBD2; V: TRBV5-1; size: NA; CDR3: CASSLESGSSGSGNEQYF; DNA: TGCGCCAGCAGCTTGGAGAGCGGGAGCTCGGGAAGTGGTAACGAGCAGTACTTC
J: TRBJ2-7; D: NA; V: TRBV15; size: NA; CDR3: CATSSLTGNSYEHYF; DNA: TGTGCCACCAGCAGCCTAACAGGAAACTCCTACGAGCATTACTTC
J: TRBJ2-3; D: TRBD1; V: TRBV20-1; size: NA; CDR3: CSARDLEGASTDTQYF; DNA: TGCAGTGCTAGAGATCTTGAGGGGGCGAGCACAGATACGCAGTATTTT
J: TRBJ2-7; D: NA; V: TRBV20-1; size: once; CDR3: CSASRISSEQYF; DNA: TGCAGTGCTAGCCGGATCTCATCCGAGCAGTACTTC
J: TRBJ2-7; D: NA; V: TRBV7-6; size: many; CDR3: CASSLSLSYEQYF; DNA: TGTGCCAGCAGCTTAAGCCTCTCCTACGAGCAGTACTTC
J: TRBJ2-1; D: TRBD2; V: TRBV5-1; size: NA; CDR3: CASSSSSWTRGEQFF; DNA: TGCGCCAGCAGCTCCTCCTCTTGGACTAGAGGTGAGCAGTTCTTC
J: TRBJ1-4; D: NA; V: TRBV27; size: NA; CDR3: CASRNRTGKTNEKLFF; DNA: TGTGCCAGCAGGAACCGAACAGGGAAAACTAATGAAAAACTGTTTTTT
J: TRBJ2-2; D: TRBD2; V: TRBV12-3/TRBV12-4; size: NA; CDR3: CASSFASGNTGELFF; DNA: TGTGCCAGCAGTTTCGCTAGCGGGAACACCGGGGAGCTGTTTTTT
J: TRBJ1-4; D: TRBD1; V: TRBV6-4; size: few; CDR3: CASSDPRTGGNEKLFF; DNA: TGTGCCAGCAGTGACCCCCGGACAGGGGGCAATGAAAAACTGTTTTTT
J: TRBJ2-7; D: TRBD1; V: TRBV2; size: NA; CDR3: CASSVDRVGDEQYF; DNA: TGTGCCAGCAGTGTTGACAGGGTCGGGGACGAGCAGTACTTC
J: TRBJ2-1; D: TRBD1; V: TRBV14; size: few; CDR3: CASSPDRGLNNEQFF; DNA: TGTGCCAGCAGTCCCGACAGGGGATTGAACAATGAGCAGTTCTTC
J: TRBJ2-7; D: NA; V: TRBV7-9; size: NA; CDR3: CASSFQGLGSYEQYF; DNA: TGTGCCAGCAGCTTTCAGGGGTTAGGCTCCTACGAGCAGTACTTC
J: TRBJ2-2; D: NA; V: TRBV7-8; size: NA; CDR3: CATQIREGLTGELFF; DNA: TGTGCCACCCAAATTCGCGAGGGCCTCACCGGGGAGCTGTTTTTT
J: TRBJ2-1; D: NA; V: TRBV15; size: few; CDR3: CASGVPGHSTEQFF; DNA: TGTGCCAGCGGTGTCCCGGGACATTCAACTGAGCAGTTCTTC
J: TRBJ1-4; D: TRBD1; V: TRBV12-3/TRBV12-4; size: NA; CDR3: CASRGTATNEKLFF; DNA: TGTGCCAGCAGGGGGACAGCAACTAATGAAAAACTGTTTTTT
J: TRBJ1-2; D: TRBD1; V: TRBV5-1; size: few; CDR3: CASSVDTGGGGYTF; DNA: TGCGCCAGCAGCGTGGACACAGGGGGAGGAGGCTACACCTTC
J: TRBJ2-3; D: NA; V: TRBV2; size: few; CDR3: CASSVTFDTQYF; DNA: TGTGCCAGCAGTGTTACGTTCGATACGCAGTATTTT
J: TRBJ2-7; D: TRBD1; V: TRBV12-3/TRBV12-4; size: NA; CDR3: CASSTGALYEQYF; DNA: TGTGCCAGCAGCACAGGGGCCCTTTACGAGCAGTACTTC
J: TRBJ2-7; D: TRBD2; V: TRBV20-1; size: few; CDR3: CSARAGTSGRGLYEQYF; DNA: TGCAGTGCTAGAGCCGGGACTAGCGGGAGGGGACTCTACGAGCAGTACTTC
J: TRBJ1-6; D: TRBD1; V: TRBV5-1; size: NA; CDR3: CASSQGTAPSALHF; DNA: TGCGCCAGCAGCCAGGGGACAGCTCCTTCGGCCCTCCACTTT
J: TRBJ1-2; D: TRBD1; V: TRBV4-2; size: once; CDR3: CASSQPDRDDGYTF; DNA: TGTGCCAGCAGCCAACCCGACAGGGATGATGGCTACACCTTC
J: TRBJ2-1; D: NA; V: TRBV7-9; size: many; CDR3: CASSSKNEQFF; DNA: TGTGCCAGCAGTTCCAAAAATGAGCAGTTCTTC
J: TRBJ1-1; D: NA; V: TRBV4-1; size: NA; CDR3: CASSPKGQGRLNTEAFF; DNA: TGCGCCAGCAGCCCGAAGGGGCAGGGGCGACTGAACACTGAAGCTTTCTTT
J: TRBJ1-2; D: NA; V: TRBV6-1; size: NA; CDR3: CASSRGPGAYGYTF; DNA: TGTGCCAGCAGCCGGGGACCCGGGGCTTATGGCTACACCTTC
J: TRBJ2-3; D: NA; V: TRBV21-1; size: NA; CDR3: CASSRGQRNISTDTQYF; DNA: TGTGCCAGCAGCCGGGGACAGCGCAACATCAGCACAGATACGCAGTATTTT
J: TRBJ2-7; D: NA; V: TRBV12-3/TRBV12-4; size: few; CDR3: CASSLQVTYEQYF; DNA: TGTGCCAGCAGTTTACAGGTTACCTACGAGCAGTACTTC
J: TRBJ2-6; D: NA; V: TRBV27; size: few; CDR3: CASNRGSGANVLTF; DNA: TGTGCCAGTAACCGGGGGTCTGGGGCCAACGTCCTGACTTTC
J: TRBJ2-3; D: NA; V: TRBV7-6; size: NA; CDR3: CASSLFEGRNTDTQYF; DNA: TGTGCCAGCAGCTTGTTTGAGGGGCGAAACACAGATACGCAGTATTTT